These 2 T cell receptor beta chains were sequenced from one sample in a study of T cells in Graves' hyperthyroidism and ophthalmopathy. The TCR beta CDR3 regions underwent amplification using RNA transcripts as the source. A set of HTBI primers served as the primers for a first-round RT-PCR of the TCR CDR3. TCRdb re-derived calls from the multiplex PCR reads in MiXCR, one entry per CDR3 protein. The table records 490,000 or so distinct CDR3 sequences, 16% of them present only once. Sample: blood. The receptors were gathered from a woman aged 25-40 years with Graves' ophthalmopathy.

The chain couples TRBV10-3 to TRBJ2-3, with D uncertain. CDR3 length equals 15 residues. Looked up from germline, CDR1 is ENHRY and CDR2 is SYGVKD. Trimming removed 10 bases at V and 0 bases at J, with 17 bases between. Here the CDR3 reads CATSLTLTSTDTQYF. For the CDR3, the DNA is TGTGCCACCTCCCTCACATTAACCAGCACAGATACGCAGTATTTT.

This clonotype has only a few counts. The CDR3 DNA reads as TGTGCCAGCAGCGTTGGTAGCGGGAGCCTCACCGGGGAGCTGTTTTTT. It specifies CASSVGSGSLTGELFF. The rearrangement links TRBV9 to TRBJ2-2, with 9 bases fitting TRBD2. Germline V gene data show CDR1 as SGDLS and CDR2 as YYNGEE. After removal of 2 bases from V and 4 bases from J, the junction contained 6 bases not matched to a gene. The CDR3 covers 16 residues.